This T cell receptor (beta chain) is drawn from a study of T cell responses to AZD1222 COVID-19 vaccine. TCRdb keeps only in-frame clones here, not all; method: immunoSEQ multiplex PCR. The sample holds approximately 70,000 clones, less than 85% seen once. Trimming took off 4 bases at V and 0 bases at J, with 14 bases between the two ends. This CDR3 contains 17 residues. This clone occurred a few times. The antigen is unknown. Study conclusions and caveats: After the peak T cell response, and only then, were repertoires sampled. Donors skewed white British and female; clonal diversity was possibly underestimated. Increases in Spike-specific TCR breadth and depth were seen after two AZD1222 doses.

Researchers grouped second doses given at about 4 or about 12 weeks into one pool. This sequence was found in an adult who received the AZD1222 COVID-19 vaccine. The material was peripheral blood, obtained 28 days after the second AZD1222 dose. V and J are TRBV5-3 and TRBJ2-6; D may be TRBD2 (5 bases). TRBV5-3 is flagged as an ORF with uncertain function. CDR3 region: CARSPGISSSGANVLTF. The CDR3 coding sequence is TGTGCCAGAAGCCCCGGGATTTCGAGCTCTGGGGCCAACGTCCTGACTTTC.